A single sample is the source of the 6 T cell receptor beta chains below, sequenced in a study of liver allograft versus peripheral blood T cells. Across the study: Within transplanted livers, the T cell receptor repertoires were examined and compared against the repertoires present in the peripheral blood of liver transplant recipients.

TCRdb passed the reads through MiXCR, listing each CDR3 protein once. Of 4,000 to 6,500 distinct CDR3 sequences listed, about a sixth are singletons. The receptors derive from a human patient who had a liver transplant. These T cells may partly come from the graft donor.

This clonotype was seen at least ten times. The chain recombines TRBV20-1 with TRBJ2-2, with a possible D match to TRBD2 (6 bases). Germline V CDR1 and CDR2: DFQATT, SNEGSKA (reference sequence). V lost 3 bases to trimming and J lost 5 bases, with 13 bases between them. This CDR3 has 14 amino acids. The CDR3 bases are TGCAGTGCTAGGGACCCGCGGGGAACCGGGGAGCTGTTTTTT. It yields the protein CSARDPRGTGELFF.

This rearrangement joins TRBV7-3 to TRBJ1-2, with D unresolved. The length of the CDR3 is 13 residues. V lost 5 bases and J 6 bases, leaving 13 bases between the germline ends. Germline V lookup: CDR1 SGHTA, CDR2 FQGTGA. The CDR3 region has the DNA TGTGCCAGCAGCCCCGGCACCGTCGATGGCTACACCTTC. Protein sequence: CASSPGTVDGYTF.

This clonotype appeared many times. V is TRBV20-1 and J is TRBJ2-3; TRBD1 agrees at 7 bases. The CDR3 length is 15 residues. V lost 5 bases to trimming and J lost 4 bases; unmatched junction nucleotides: 12. CDR1 and CDR2 from the germline V gene are DFQATT and SNEGSKA (reference sequence). The CDR3 nucleotides read TGCAGTGCTCCTCGACAGGGAAGCTTCGCAGATACGCAGTATTTT. This sequence encodes CSAPRQGSFADTQYF.

The chain has TRBV12-3 or TRBV12-4 and TRBJ2-4, with a possible D match to TRBD2 (6 bases). Trimming shortened V by 4 bases and J by 6 bases, and 13 bases separated the two germline ends. The CDR3 has 14 residues. The CDR3 DNA is TGTGCCAGCAGTTCCGGGACTGCGAGAAACATTCAGTACTTC. This codes for CASSSGTARNIQYF.

Points on this clonotype: One base away lies a much larger clone, so this may be a sequencing read error. The rearrangement links TRBV28 to TRBJ2-3; possibly TRBD2 for D (6 bases). This CDR3 is built from 14 residues. Per the germline V gene, CDR1 is MDHEN and CDR2 is SYDVKM. The CDR3 loop reads CSSSLARLADTQYF. The CDR3 DNA follows: TGTTCCAGCAGCCTGGCTCGACTAGCAGATACGCAGTATTTT.

Sample share makes this clonotype medium-sized. V is TRBV18 and J is TRBJ2-6; 8 positions agree with TRBD1. CDR1 is KGHSH and CDR2 is LQKENI in the germline V gene. Trimming cost V 3 bases and J 2 bases; bases outside gene matches: 6. This CDR3 is built from 17 residues. The CDR3 loop is CASSPYDRGAGANVLTF. The CDR3 DNA sequence: TGTGCCAGCTCACCCTATGACAGGGGTGCTGGGGCCAACGTCCTGACTTTC.